This T cell receptor beta chain was observed in a study of metastatic and nonmetastatic thyroid tumors (dated by TCRdb to about 2020). Study-level background: For patients with malignant and with benign thyroid disease, the researchers compared repertoires between peripheral blood samples and tumor or nodule tissue samples. The full study reports these points: In both blood and tumor samples, malignant tumors were reported to have significantly higher TCR beta diversity than benign nodules.

The library relied on PCR. Sequenced on an Illumina HiSeq 4000. High-throughput sequencing was used to profile the TCR beta-chain CDR3 region of every patient. The published analysis was carried out like this. Drawing on CDR3 differences between clinicopathological groups, the researchers built a classifier meant to tell apart patients with distant-metastatic papillary thyroid cancer. The Shannon index was used to measure repertoire diversity, and the Morisita-Horn index was used to measure how similar tumor and blood repertoires were. TCRdb trimmed the raw reads at Q25, called clones with MiXCR and kept productive beta chains. Here the V and J calls rest on TCRdb's processing, not on the authors' analysis. The sample includes about 13,000 clones, with roughly 35% observed a single time. The ten largest clones take up 10% to 15% of the sample. On this clone: Its cognate antigen has yet to be identified. Base-call qualities are not available, and no considerably larger clone is one nucleotide away.

The CDR1 and CDR2 encoded by the germline V gene (reference sequence) are DFQATT and SNEGSKA. From the cysteine through the phenylalanine, the CDR3 covers 13 amino acids. Only the CDR3 region is kept as DNA, spanning 39 bases read in frame from base 1. V is cut by 0 bases and J by 2 bases, and the space between the germline ends is 7 bases. No patient had received any treatment before thyroid surgery. Using T-cell receptor beta sequencing, the researchers looked back retrospectively at clinical samples from patients, gathered between about 2012 and 2018. The sequence came from a male donor with papillary thyroid cancer or a benign thyroid nodule (not recorded which). Some clones in this sample may be carry-over from other donors' samples. This chain is built from TRBV20-1 and TRBJ1-1, with the identity of the D gene unclear. Sequencing was performed on tumor tissue. The DNA is as follows: TGCAGTGCTAGAGATGGGGAAAACACTGAAGCTTTCTTT. It encodes CSARDGENTEAFF.